This entry concerns a single T cell receptor (beta chain). Its antigen is not known. These data belong to a study of Ad26.COV2.S vaccination and SARS-CoV-2 variants. General study findings and limits: Non-spike TCR breadth did not differ much between vaccine and placebo recipients. Spike-specific TCR breadth was greater after Ad26.COV2.S than placebo.

The table came from immunoSEQ multiplex PCR; TCRdb's copy has only in-frame clones and leaves some out. The sample records roughly 270,000 clones, around 87% being singletons. The treatment here: some 20 received Ad26.COV2.S at low or high dose, single or two shots; a few received placebo; per-sample allocation not given. All samples were drawn on day 63, counting from the first vaccine or placebo injection. Expressing Wuhan-strain SARS-CoV-2 spike, an Ad26 vector served as the vaccine. This material consisted of peripheral blood, taken in a trial of Ad26.COV2.S vaccine versus placebo. This sequence originates from a person between 18 and 65 years old who received the Ad26.COV2.S COVID-19 vaccine or a placebo.

CDR3 loop: CASSQRDTNTEAFF. CDR3 DNA: TGTGCCAGCAGCCAGAGGGACACGAACACTGAAGCTTTCTTT. V is TRBV3-1 (or the pseudogene TRBV3-2) and J is TRBJ1-1, with D possibly TRBD1 on 6 matching bases. The CDR3 covers 14 residues. Trimming shortened V by 3 bases and J by 1 base, and 9 bases separated the two germline ends. Looked up from germline, CDR1 is LGHDT and CDR2 is YNNKEL (reference sequence).